The T cell receptor beta chain under discussion was sequenced for a study of blood T cell repertoires in COVID-19. For the study at large: Some COVID-19 samples were acute and others convalescent; all came from the United States, Italy and Spain.

The V end lost 4 bases, the J end lost 5 bases, and 11 bases lay between the germline ends. The CDR3 consists of 12 residues. Germline-derived CDR1 and CDR2 are SQVTM and ANQGSEA. TCRdb keeps only in-frame clones here, not all; method: immunoSEQ multiplex PCR. The sample has about 190,000 clones; around 80% are singletons. The sample taken for sequencing was peripheral blood. This TCR was recovered from a human donor in a cohort sampled during active COVID-19. The genes are TRBV29-1 and TRBJ1-1; the D is unclear. For the CDR3, the DNA is TGCAGCGTTGTTGTAGGGAGGACTGAAGCTTTCTTT. This sequence encodes CSVVVGRTEAFF. Looking up the rest from reference TRBV29-1 and TRBJ1-1 gives the full variable domain: SAVISQKPSRDICQRGTSLTIQCQVDSQVTMMFWYRQQPGQSLTLIATANQGSEATYESGFVIDKFPISRPNLTFSTLTVSNMSPEDSSIYLCSVVVGRTEAFFGQGTRLTVV.